This TCR beta chain is drawn from a study of T cells in localized non-small cell lung cancer. CDR1 is LNHDA, CDR2 SQIVND, per germline (reference sequence). The CDR3 has 13 amino acids. Trimming removed 8 bases at V and 6 bases at J, with 16 bases between. TCRdb keeps only in-frame clones here, not all; method: immunoSEQ multiplex PCR. The sample includes over 20,000 clones, 92% seen only once; the top ten take under 3%. The TCR was taken from a woman aged 40 to 75 with stage I lung adenocarcinoma. J is TRBJ1-1 and V is TRBV19, with D possibly matching TRBD1 (6 bases). The specimen was peripheral blood, collected before any cancer treatment. The CDR3 nucleotides read TGTGCCAGTCTTCGATTGACAGGCTCTGAAGCTTTCTTT. Its translation is CASLRLTGSEAFF. The full variable domain, its missing parts supplied by reference TRBV19 and TRBJ1-1, is DGGITQSPKYLFRKEGQNVTLSCEQNLNHDAMYWYRQDPGQGLRLIYYSQIVNDFQKGDIAEGYSVSREKKESFPLTVTSAQKNPTAFYLCASLRLTGSEAFFGQGTRLTVV.